The clone carrying this T cell receptor beta chain was seen only a few times. The antigen remains unidentified. This sample stems from a study of CD8 T cell repertoires and HIV-1 epitope variants. Produced via immunoSEQ multiplex PCR; TCRdb's table is partial and in-frame only. The table shows thousands of clones, with more than 50% occurring only once. The ends lost 0 bases at V and 6 bases at J; junction bases unmatched: 3. The germline V gene encodes CDR1 SNHLY and CDR2 FYNNEI. The CDR3 contains 15 residues. Study-wide points: Under 10 antigen-specific TCR beta clonotypes were found; roughly six seemed cross-reactive to variants.

Sequenced material: cultured CD8+ T cells derived from PBMCs. This clonotype was sampled from a male donor with HIV. This chain joins TRBV2 and TRBJ2-7, with 12 bases identical to TRBD2. CDR3 bases: TGTGCCAGCAGTGAAGCCGGGACTAGCGGGTCCGAGCAGTACTTC. Translating gives CASSEAGTSGSEQYF.